The 18 T cell receptor beta chains below come from one sample, sequenced in a study of control samples from healthy donors and cancer patients (dated by TCRdb to 2020 to 2021). Library method: the immunoSEQ multiplex PCR assay. Here the immuneACCESS table is served through TCRdb, limited to in-frame sequences with V and J called. Missing clones are a known gap in these copies; in checked studies unresolved V genes cover under half, and the rest lacks a known reason. Present in this sample are about 150,000 clones, 90% to 95% of which were seen just once. Around 5.4% of the sample lies in the top ten. Sequencing was performed on blood. All receptors come from a man in his forties in good health.

V usage is TRBV19 and J usage is TRBJ2-2; possibly TRBD1 for D (6 bases). CDR1 is LNHDA and CDR2 is SQIVND in the germline V gene (reference sequence). V was cut by 6 bases and J by 3 bases, with 20 bases left in between. The CDR3 runs to 17 residues. This CDR3 is CASRPSGGRVYTGELFF. Written as DNA, the CDR3 is TGTGCCAGTAGACCGAGTGGGGGCAGGGTTTACACCGGGGAGCTGTTTTTT. The full variable domain, completed using reference TRBV19 and TRBJ2-2, is DGGITQSPKYLFRKEGQNVTLSCEQNLNHDAMYWYRQDPGQGLRLIYYSQIVNDFQKGDIAEGYSVSREKKESFPLTVTSAQKNPTAFYLCASRPSGGRVYTGELFFGEGSRLTVL.

The chain joins TRBV18 to TRBJ1-1; TRBD1 matches at 7 bases. Germline V gives CDR1 KGHSH, CDR2 LQKENI. V lost 4 bases and J lost 4; bases outside the gene matches: 3. The CDR3 runs to 13 residues. As DNA, the CDR3 is TGTGCCAGCTCACAGGGGGCGGGCACTGAAGCTTTCTTT. Protein: CASSQGAGTEAFF. Combining the CDR3 with reference TRBV18 and TRBJ1-1 gives the whole variable domain NAGVMQNPRHLVRRRGQEARLRCSPMKGHSHVYWYRQLPEEGLKFMVYLQKENIIDESGMPKERFSAEFPKEGPSILRIQQVVRGDSAAYFCASSQGAGTEAFFGQGTRLTVV.

This chain links TRBV24-1 with TRBJ2-1; 11 positions agree with TRBD2. Germline CDR1 and CDR2: KGHDR and SFDVKD. V lost 4 bases and J lost 8; bases outside the gene matches: 12. The CDR3 is 17 residues long. CDR3 region: CATSDTRIAGGPDEQFF. In nucleotides, the CDR3 is TGTGCCACCAGTGACACGCGAATAGCGGGGGGGCCCGATGAGCAGTTCTTC.

Details on this clone: Distinct nucleotide sequences in the sample also encode this CDR3. This sequence joins TRBV19 and TRBJ1-6; perhaps TRBD1 as D (5 bases). Germline CDR1 and CDR2: LNHDA and SQIVND (reference sequence). The CDR3 loop spans 14 amino acids. Trimming left V 7 bases short and J 0 bases short, with 7 bases between. The DNA of the CDR3 is TGTGCCAGTACAGGGAGCTCCTATAATTCACCCCTCCACTTT. It is translated as CASTGSSYNSPLHF. The whole variable domain, remainder taken from reference TRBV19 and TRBJ1-6, is DGGITQSPKYLFRKEGQNVTLSCEQNLNHDAMYWYRQDPGQGLRLIYYSQIVNDFQKGDIAEGYSVSREKKESFPLTVTSAQKNPTAFYLCASTGSSYNSPLHFGNGTRLTVT.

V usage is TRBV20-1 and J usage is TRBJ2-5, with 8 bases aligning to TRBD2. The CDR3 is 11 amino acids. In germline, CDR1 is DFQATT, CDR2 SNEGSKA (reference sequence). CDR3 residues: CSGGGKETQYF. CDR3 bases: TGCAGCGGCGGGGGGAAAGAGACCCAGTACTTC.

This clone was seen just once. The chain links TRBV10-3 to TRBJ2-7; TRBD1 matches 9 bases. Germline V lookup: CDR1 ENHRY, CDR2 SYGVKD. The junction had 9 bases not matched to a gene; V was cut back by 10 bases and J by 5 bases. The CDR3 is 13 residues long. Written as DNA, the CDR3 is TGTGCCACCGGGACAGGGTTGAACGACGAGCAGTACTTC. Translation: CATGTGLNDEQYF.

CDR3 coding DNA: TGTGCCAGCAGCTTGGAGGGGTCTGGAAACACCATATATTTT. Translating it yields CASSLEGSGNTIYF. The chain carries TRBV5-6 and TRBJ1-3, with a possible D match to TRBD1 (5 bases). Germline V lookup: CDR1 SGHDT, CDR2 YYEEEE. V dropped 0 bases and J dropped 1 base, with 5 bases sitting between them. CDR3 size: 14 residues.

The chain employs TRBV27 and TRBJ2-1; 8 bases line up with TRBD2. This CDR3 contains 15 residues. The junction had 7 bases not matched to a gene; V was cut back by 2 bases and J by 7 bases. The germline V gene has CDR1 MNHEY and CDR2 SMNVEV (reference sequence). The CDR3 sequence: CASSLRAGGGNEQFF. The DNA for the CDR3 is TGTGCCAGCAGTTTAAGGGCGGGGGGAGGAAATGAGCAGTTCTTC.

This clone showed up just once. The CDR3 here is CASSQYRGSSYGYTF. DNA for the CDR3: TGCGCCAGCAGCCAATACAGGGGTTCAAGCTATGGCTACACCTTC. This chain connects TRBV4-3 to TRBJ1-2, with 7 bases lining up with TRBD1. CDR1 is LGHNA and CDR2 is YSLEER in the germline V gene. The CDR3 is 15 residues long. The J segment lost 4 bases and the V segment lost 2 bases, leaving 7 bases of the junction unmatched.

On this clone itself: The same CDR3 also results from other DNA sequences found in this sample. This sequence joins TRBV18 and TRBJ1-4; 11 bases agree with TRBD1. Germline trimming cut 6 bases from V and 8 bases from J; bases unmatched to any gene: 5. The germline V gene has CDR1 KGHSH and CDR2 LQKENI. The CDR3 runs 14 residues. The CDR3 loop is CASSPGTGGEKLFF. Written as DNA, the CDR3 is TGTGCCAGCTCCCCGGGGACAGGGGGAGAAAAACTGTTTTTT.

This clone is a singleton in its sample. This chain uses TRBV27 with TRBJ1-4, with D unresolved. CDR3 length: 14 residues. V was clipped by 6 bases and J by 0 bases, with 8 bases between them. Per the germline V gene, CDR1 is MNHEY and CDR2 is SMNVEV (reference sequence). In DNA, the CDR3 is TGTGCCAGCAGCGGGGTTTCAACTAATGAAAAACTGTTTTTT. Residues: CASSGVSTNEKLFF.

The chain links TRBV7-2 to TRBJ1-2; the match to TRBD1 covers 9 bases. Losses at the gene ends were 0 bases for V and 7 bases for J; bases not matched to a gene: 6. This CDR3 contains 15 residues. Per the germline V gene, CDR1 is SGHTA and CDR2 is FQGNSA. This CDR3 reads CASSLANRGRGGYTF. DNA for the CDR3: TGTGCCAGCAGCTTAGCGAACAGGGGGCGCGGTGGCTACACCTTC.

The genes are TRBV19 and TRBJ1-5; no clear D gene. The V and J ends lost 7 bases and 0 bases respectively, with 7 bases between them. The length of the CDR3 is 13 residues. The germline CDR1 and CDR2 sequences are LNHDA and SQIVND (reference sequence). The chain's CDR3 is CASMDDSNQPQHF. The CDR3, as DNA: TGTGCCAGTATGGACGATAGCAATCAGCCCCAGCATTTT.

This chain connects TRBV11-2 to TRBJ2-1; D perhaps matches TRBD2 (5 bases). V was cut by 4 bases and J by 1 base, with 17 bases left in between. This CDR3 is built from 17 residues. CDR1 SGHAT and CDR2 FQNNGV come from the germline V gene. The CDR3 loop reads CASSSGNHPRSYNEQFF. Written as DNA, the CDR3 is TGTGCCAGCAGCTCCGGGAACCATCCCCGGTCCTACAATGAGCAGTTCTTC.

The V call is TRBV21-1, the J call TRBJ2-7; TRBD1, the table's D call, was not compared with the DNA. TRBV21-1 counts as a pseudogene. The CDR3 length is 12 residues. In nucleotides, the CDR3 is TGTGCCAGCAGCCCACGAGGGACAGAGCAGTACTTC. Its translation is CASSPRGTEQYF.

The chain employs TRBV12-3 or TRBV12-4 and TRBJ1-5; D is unresolved. Trimming took 6 bases from V and 3 from J, leaving 9 bases between them. CDR3 size: 13 residues. The CDR3 here is CASSFRVNQPQHF. CDR3 nucleotides: TGTGCCAGCAGCTTCAGAGTCAATCAGCCCCAGCATTTT.

Concerning this clone: The sample carries other DNA sequences with the same CDR3. The chain has TRBV30 and TRBJ1-1; unclear D gene. From germline, CDR1 is GTSNPN and CDR2 SVGIG (reference sequence). V lost 0 bases to trimming and J lost 5 bases, with 4 bases between them. This CDR3 spans 11 amino acids. CDR3 protein: CAWSVGTEAFF. In DNA form, the CDR3 reads TGTGCCTGGAGTGTAGGTACTGAAGCTTTCTTT.

V gene TRBV12-3 or TRBV12-4 combines with J gene TRBJ1-2, with 8 bases identical to TRBD1. The CDR3 spans 13 residues. With 8 bases clipped from V and 3 bases from J, the junction kept 5 bases outside the gene matches. In DNA form, the CDR3 reads TGTGCCAGCCGTGGCAGGGGGCACTATGGCTACACCTTC. Translating it yields CASRGRGHYGYTF.